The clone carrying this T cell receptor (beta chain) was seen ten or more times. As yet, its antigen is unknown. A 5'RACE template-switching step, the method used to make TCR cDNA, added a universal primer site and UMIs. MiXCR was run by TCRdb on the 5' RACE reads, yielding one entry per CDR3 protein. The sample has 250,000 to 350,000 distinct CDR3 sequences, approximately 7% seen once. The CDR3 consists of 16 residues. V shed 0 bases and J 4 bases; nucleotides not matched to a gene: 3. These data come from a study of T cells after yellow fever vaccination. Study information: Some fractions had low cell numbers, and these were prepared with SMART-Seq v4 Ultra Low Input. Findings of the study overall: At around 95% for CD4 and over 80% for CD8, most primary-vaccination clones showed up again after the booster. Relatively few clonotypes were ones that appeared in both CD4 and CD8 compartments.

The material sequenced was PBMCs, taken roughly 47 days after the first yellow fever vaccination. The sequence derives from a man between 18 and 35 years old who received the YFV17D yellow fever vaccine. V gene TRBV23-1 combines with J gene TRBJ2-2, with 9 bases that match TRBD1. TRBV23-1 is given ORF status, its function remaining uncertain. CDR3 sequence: CASSQSGTGTTGELFF. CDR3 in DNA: TGCGCCAGCAGTCAATCGGGGACAGGGACCACCGGGGAGCTGTTTTTT.